The 17 T cell receptor beta chains below all came from one sample that was sequenced in a study of T cell responses to AZD1222 COVID-19 vaccine. Some clones are missing from TCRdb's copy, which holds only in-frame ones; the method was immunoSEQ multiplex PCR. The sample yields under 300,000 clones, 85% to 95% seen once. The source material was peripheral blood, sampled on day 0 of AZD1222 vaccination. Source of these receptors: an adult in good health.

The chain joins TRBV19 to TRBJ1-1, with D maybe TRBD1 (5 bases). The V end was cut by 5 bases, the J end by 0 bases, with 25 bases between. CDR1 LNHDA and CDR2 SQIVND come from the germline V gene (reference sequence). The CDR3 contains 19 residues. The CDR3 protein is CASSPLNPGRTELNTEAFF. The DNA for the CDR3 is TGTGCCAGTAGTCCGCTTAACCCGGGACGGACCGAGTTGAACACTGAAGCTTTCTTT. The whole variable domain, filled in from reference TRBV19 and TRBJ1-1, reads DGGITQSPKYLFRKEGQNVTLSCEQNLNHDAMYWYRQDPGQGLRLIYYSQIVNDFQKGDIAEGYSVSREKKESFPLTVTSAQKNPTAFYLCASSPLNPGRTELNTEAFFGQGTRLTVV.

The rearrangement joins TRBV3-1 (or the pseudogene TRBV3-2) to TRBJ1-1; D call uncertain. Trimming stripped 4 bases from V and 5 bases from J, with 8 bases between. CDR3 size: 12 residues. Germline values: CDR1 LGHDT, CDR2 YNNKEL (reference sequence). The CDR3 bases are TGTGCCAGCAGCCCGACCGGGACTGAAGCTTTCTTT. Its protein is CASSPTGTEAFF.

The V gene is TRBV2, the J gene TRBJ2-7; a weak D match, TRBD2 (6 bases). This CDR3 is 12 amino acids long. CDR1 is SNHLY, CDR2 FYNNEI, per germline. Trimming pared 9 bases from V and 3 bases from J, leaving 12 bases between. CDR3 amino acids: CARPGLFYEQYF. DNA for the CDR3: TGTGCCAGACCGGGACTCTTCTACGAGCAGTACTTC.

The chain couples TRBV27 to TRBJ2-7; D is unresolved. The CDR3 runs to 13 residues. CDR1 is MNHEY and CDR2 is SMNVEV in the germline V gene (reference sequence). Between the trimmed V and J ends, which lost 7 bases and 0 bases, there was a span of 10 bases. Here the CDR3 DNA reads TGTGCCAGCATGAGGTATAGCTCCTACGAGCAGTACTTC. As protein: CASMRYSSYEQYF.

This chain joins TRBV6-2 or TRBV6-3 and TRBJ2-1; perhaps TRBD1 as D (6 bases). Trimming stripped 5 bases from V and 6 bases from J, with 20 bases between. The CDR3 is made up of 16 amino acids. From germline, CDR1 is MNHEY and CDR2 SVGEGT. The CDR3 reads CASSPRTGSAPNEQFF. The DNA of the CDR3 is TGTGCCAGCAGTCCCCGCACAGGGAGCGCCCCCAATGAGCAGTTCTTC.

The J gene is TRBJ2-2, the V gene TRBV3-1 (or the pseudogene TRBV3-2); 7 bases are a match to TRBD2. Germline-derived CDR1 and CDR2 are LGHDT and YNNKEL (reference sequence). V trimming: 3 bases; J trimming: 7 bases; junction bases outside the gene matches: 8. The CDR3 runs 15 residues. This CDR3 reads CASSQSGNPLGELFF. In nucleotides, the CDR3 is TGTGCCAGCAGCCAGAGCGGGAACCCCCTCGGGGAGCTGTTTTTT.

The V and J genes are TRBV28 and TRBJ1-1, with D unresolved. The CDR3 has 13 amino acids. Germline V CDR1 and CDR2: MDHEN, SYDVKM. V lost 5 bases and J 2 bases, leaving 9 bases between the germline ends. Here the CDR3 DNA reads TGTGCCAGCAGTCCCCGGGGTAACACTGAAGCTTTCTTT. This encodes CASSPRGNTEAFF.

This chain's CDR3 is CASSPQTGTDTQYF. CDR3 DNA: TGTGCCAGCAGCCCCCAAACGGGGACAGATACGCAGTATTTT. The chain couples TRBV7-2 to TRBJ2-3, with D possibly TRBD2 on 5 matching bases. V lost 5 bases to trimming and J lost 3 bases, with 12 bases between them. Looked up from germline, CDR1 is SGHTA and CDR2 is FQGNSA. This CDR3 has 14 amino acids.

The chain employs TRBV7-8 and TRBJ1-4; no firm D call. The CDR3 is made up of 12 amino acids. CDR1 SGHVS and CDR2 FQNEAQ come from the germline V gene. The V end lost 5 bases, the J end lost 7 bases, and 8 bases lay between the germline ends. Written as DNA, the CDR3 is TGTGCCAGCAGCCGAGTAGGTGAAAAACTGTTTTTT. Translated, it gives CASSRVGEKLFF. Supplemented by reference TRBV7-8 and TRBJ1-4, the full variable domain reads GAGVSQSPRYKVAKRGQDVALRCDPISGHVSLFWYQQALGQGPEFLTYFQNEAQLDKSGLPSDRFFAERPEGSVSTLKIQRTQQEDSAVYLCASSRVGEKLFFGSGTQLSVL.

The rearrangement joins TRBV3-1 (or the pseudogene TRBV3-2) to TRBJ2-7; D could derive from TRBD1 or TRBD2 (5 bases each). CDR1 and CDR2 (germline): LGHDT, YNNKEL (reference sequence). There are 16 residues in the CDR3. V was clipped by 8 bases and J by 0 bases, with 20 bases between them. DNA of the CDR3: TGTGCCAGCGGGCCAGGGTGGGACCTGATCTCCTACGAGCAGTACTTC. Protein product: CASGPGWDLISYEQYF.

This rearrangement joins TRBV7-8 to TRBJ2-1; D possibly corresponds to TRBD1 (6 bases). Germline V gene lookup returns CDR1 SGHVS and CDR2 FQNEAQ. The CDR3 is 17 residues long. Trimming took off 6 bases at V and 4 bases at J, with 22 bases between the two ends. DNA of the CDR3: TGTGCCAGCAGAAGAACGCCCCCGGGACAACGGTACAATGAGCAGTTCTTC. As protein: CASRRTPPGQRYNEQFF.

This clone occurred once. The chain carries TRBV18 and TRBJ1-5; D remains ambiguous. Germline assignment: CDR1 KGHSH and CDR2 LQKENI. The CDR3 length is 15 residues. V shed 3 bases and J shed 0 bases, with 9 bases lying between them. In nucleotides, the CDR3 is TGTGCCAGCTCACCGCTGGGGTCTAGCAATCAGCCCCAGCATTTT. Its translation is CASSPLGSSNQPQHF.

This clone came up once. V gene TRBV3-1 (or the pseudogene TRBV3-2) combines with J gene TRBJ2-1; D not resolved. The CDR3 has 13 amino acids. Between the trimmed V and J ends, which lost 1 base and 7 bases, there was a span of 8 bases. CDR1 is LGHDT, CDR2 YNNKEL, per germline (reference sequence). The CDR3 DNA reads as TGTGCCAGCAGCCAAGGCCGGTTGAATGAGCAGTTCTTC. It codes for CASSQGRLNEQFF.

The chain employs TRBV5-1 and TRBJ1-1, with TRBD1 matching over 7 bases. Germline CDR1 and CDR2: SGHRS and YFSETQ. Trimming at V came to 4 bases and at J to 4 bases, leaving 7 bases not matched to a gene. The CDR3 loop spans 14 amino acids. CDR3 sequence (DNA): TGCGCCAGCAGCCGACAGGGCGATGGCACTGAAGCTTTCTTT. Its protein product is CASSRQGDGTEAFF.

The chain joins TRBV7-2 to TRBJ2-7; unclear D gene. The CDR3 is made up of 13 amino acids. CDR1 is SGHTA and CDR2 is FQGNSA in the germline V gene. V gave up 5 bases and J gave up 7 bases, with 15 bases separating them. The CDR3 sequence: CASSPGPTREQYF. The CDR3 region has the DNA TGTGCCAGCAGCCCAGGACCCACGAGGGAGCAGTACTTC.

The rearrangement links TRBV7-3 to TRBJ2-5; D tentatively fits TRBD1 or TRBD2 (5 bases each). This CDR3 is built from 16 residues. Trimming stripped 5 bases from V and 1 base from J, with 17 bases between. Germline V gene data show CDR1 as SGHTA and CDR2 as FQGTGA. CDR3 nucleotides: TGTGCCAGCAGCCCCGGGGCAGCCCCAACCCAAGAGACCCAGTACTTC. As protein: CASSPGAAPTQETQYF.

The DNA of the CDR3 is TGTGCCACCGCGAGTGGGACTTCGAACACCGGGGAGCTGTTTTTT. Translation gives CATASGTSNTGELFF. This rearrangement joins TRBV2 to TRBJ2-2, with a possible D match to TRBD2 (6 bases). Germline V lookup: CDR1 SNHLY, CDR2 FYNNEI. Trimming removed 10 bases from V and 0 bases from J, with 15 bases in between. The CDR3 spans 15 residues.